The 18 T cell receptor beta chains below come from one sample, sequenced in a study of cytomegalovirus exposure and HLA in healthy donors. The PCR used 60 Vbeta and 13 Jbeta primers. The repertoire was sequenced with immunoSEQ multiplex PCR; TCRdb's copy has only in-frame clones and lacks some. The table records some 150,000 clones, around three quarters of them present only once. Input material: PBMCs. These receptors were obtained from a woman between 35 and 50 years old in good health and CMV-seronegative.

The chain couples TRBV11-2 to TRBJ2-1; D unclear. Looked up from germline, CDR1 is SGHAT and CDR2 is FQNNGV. The CDR3 has 16 amino acids. Trimming took 5 bases from V and 0 from J, leaving 14 bases between them. The CDR3 nucleotides read TGTGCCAGCAGCCTACGCCTTTTGAGCTCCTACAATGAGCAGTTCTTC. Translated, it gives CASSLRLLSSYNEQFF.

A remark on this clone: One end of the junction fails to match germline, which may point to a read error. This sequence joins TRBV6-5 and TRBJ2-7; TRBD1 matches 7 bases. Germline V CDR1 and CDR2: MNHEY, SVGAGI. This CDR3 comprises 14 residues. CDR3 sequence (DNA): TGTGCCGGCAGTTATGGGACAGACTACTACGAGCAGTACTTC. Amino acid sequence: CAGSYGTDYYEQYF.

V is TRBV18 and J is TRBJ1-1; 7 nucleotides line up with TRBD1. Germline CDR1 is KGHSH and CDR2 is LQKENI. Trimming at V came to 3 bases and at J to 3 bases, leaving 13 bases not matched to a gene. This CDR3 is built from 17 residues. The CDR3 bases are TGTGCCAGCTCACCGATTGGAGGGGGCGCTTTGGACACTGAAGCTTTCTTT. It is translated as CASSPIGGGALDTEAFF.

The V gene is TRBV28, the J gene TRBJ2-3, with 11 bases lining up with TRBD2. Germline CDR1 and CDR2: MDHEN and SYDVKM. The CDR3 has 16 amino acids. Trimming took 2 bases from V and 6 from J; bases not matched to a gene: 7. The CDR3 reads CASSLRYSGGADTQYF. The CDR3 DNA is TGTGCCAGCAGTTTAAGGTATAGCGGGGGGGCCGATACGCAGTATTTT.

The chain joins TRBV7-9 to TRBJ2-7, with 11 nucleotides matching TRBD1. Germline CDR1 and CDR2: SEHNR and FQNEAQ (reference sequence). J gave up 4 bases and V 4 bases, and 6 bases lay outside the gene matches. The CDR3 sequence is 15 residues long. CDR3 loop: CASSSGTGGAYEQYF. The CDR3 DNA reads as TGTGCCAGCAGCTCCGGGACAGGGGGAGCTTACGAGCAGTACTTC.

Points on this clone: The germline gene is not matched at one end of the junction; a read error may be the cause. The chain uses TRBV6-5 and TRBJ1-2, with a possible D match to TRBD1 (5 bases). Germline values: CDR1 MNHEY, CDR2 SVGAGI. The CDR3 totals 11 residues. The DNA for the CDR3 is TGTGCCAGCAGTTACTCGGGGCGGGACTTCTTC. It encodes CASSYSGRDFF.

This clone has a handful of counts. The chain recombines TRBV18 with TRBJ2-3; 9 nucleotides line up with TRBD2. The germline V gene encodes CDR1 KGHSH and CDR2 LQKENI. J was trimmed by 0 bases and V by 6 bases; bases with no gene match: 7. The CDR3 totals 16 residues. CDR3 DNA sequence: TGTGCCAGCTCGGTGACTAGCGGAAGGAGCACAGATACGCAGTATTTT. Protein product: CASSVTSGRSTDTQYF.

The V gene is TRBV5-6, the J gene TRBJ2-7; D is possibly TRBD1 (5 bases). The germline gives CDR1 SGHDT, CDR2 YYEEEE. This CDR3 spans 15 amino acids. Trimming left V 2 bases short and J 2 bases short, with 14 bases between. CDR3 nucleotide sequence: TGTGCCAGCAGCTTATTATTACAGGCGGCCTACGAGCAGTACTTC. This encodes CASSLLLQAAYEQYF.

As to this clone: Other DNA sequences in this specimen translate into the identical CDR3. The chain has TRBV6-4 and TRBJ1-5, with TRBD1 as a possible D gene (5 bases). Deletions cut 3 bases from V and 6 bases from J, with 12 bases between. In germline, CDR1 is MRHNA, CDR2 SNTAGT. The CDR3 sequence is 14 residues long. The CDR3 is CASSDGQGTQPQHF. CDR3 in DNA: TGTGCCAGCAGTGATGGCCAGGGAACTCAGCCCCAGCATTTT.

This clone was found a few times. The rearrangement links TRBV30 to TRBJ1-1; D is perhaps TRBD1 (5 bases). Germline CDR1 GTSNPN, CDR2 SVGIG (reference sequence). Trimming removed 0 bases from V and 4 bases from J, with 15 bases in between. CDR3 length equals 15 residues. Written as DNA, the CDR3 is TGTGCCTGGAGTGTAATAGGGCAGGGAGGCACTGAAGCTTTCTTT. Encoded protein: CAWSVIGQGGTEAFF.

The rearrangement joins TRBV12-5 to TRBJ2-5; 14 bases map to TRBD2. This CDR3 comprises 16 residues. V shed 7 bases and J 6 bases; nucleotides not matched to a gene: 10. Per germline, CDR1 LGHNT and CDR2 FRNRAP. The CDR3 nucleotides read TGTGCTAGTGCCCCCGTCGGGACTAGCGGGAGTAAGACCCAGTACTTC. Its translation: CASAPVGTSGSKTQYF.

The chain uses TRBV19 and TRBJ1-5; 9 positions match TRBD1. This CDR3 region has 15 residues. Germline CDR1 LNHDA, CDR2 SQIVND (reference sequence). The V and J ends lost 6 bases and 4 bases, in that order; junction bases with no gene match: 7. The CDR3 reads CASSQTGGGNQPQHF. CDR3 DNA sequence: TGTGCCAGTAGCCAGACAGGGGGAGGAAATCAGCCCCAGCATTTT.

The chain is built from TRBV27 and TRBJ1-4; 8 bases agree with TRBD1. J gave up 7 bases and V 3 bases, and 4 bases lay outside the gene matches. This CDR3 has 14 residues. The germline CDR1 and CDR2 sequences are MNHEY and SMNVEV (reference sequence). In nucleotides, the CDR3 is TGTGCCAGCAGTTTCAGGGGGCTTGGTGAAAAACTGTTTTTT. Protein product: CASSFRGLGEKLFF.

In DNA, the CDR3 is TGTGCCAGCAGCCTGCAGGGAACCTACGAGCAGTACTTC. Translation gives CASSLQGTYEQYF. The rearrangement uses TRBV5-5 and TRBJ2-7; tentative D call: TRBD1 (5 bases). V was trimmed by 4 bases and J by 2 bases, leaving 10 bases between them. CDR3 length: 13 amino acids. Germline values: CDR1 SGHKS, CDR2 YYEKEE (reference sequence).

This clone was observed once. The chain joins TRBV6-6 to TRBJ2-7; the D gene is possibly TRBD2 (5 bases). This CDR3 comprises 14 residues. The V gene's germline CDR1 is MNHNY and CDR2 SVGAGI (reference sequence). V lost 5 bases and J lost 1, with 12 bases in between. This CDR3 is CASSASLVSYEQYF. CDR3 DNA: TGTGCCAGCAGTGCCTCACTAGTGTCCTACGAGCAGTACTTC.

This chain connects TRBV5-1 to TRBJ1-3, with 9 nucleotides matching TRBD1. The CDR3 covers 14 residues. The ends lost 4 bases at V and 8 bases at J; junction bases unmatched: 7. Germline V gene sequence: CDR1 SGHRS, CDR2 YFSETQ. The CDR3 coding sequence is TGCGCCAGCAGCCCCGGGACAGGGTTAGACACCATATATTTT. Amino acid sequence: CASSPGTGLDTIYF. The full variable domain, its missing parts supplied by reference TRBV5-1 and TRBJ1-3, is KAGVTQTPRYLIKTRGQQVTLSCSPISGHRSVSWYQQTPGQGLQFLFEYFSETQRNKGNFPGRFSGRQFSNSRSEMNVSTLELGDSALYLCASSPGTGLDTIYFGEGSWLTVV.

The chain carries TRBV28 and TRBJ2-7; no clear D. V lost 7 bases, J lost 5 bases, and 12 bases lay in between. The V gene's germline CDR1 is MDHEN and CDR2 SYDVKM. This CDR3 is built from 12 residues. This CDR3 is CASTPTWNEQYF. DNA for the CDR3: TGTGCCAGCACCCCGACTTGGAACGAGCAGTACTTC.

The chain has TRBV5-1 and TRBJ1-2, with 7 bases lining up with TRBD1. CDR3 length: 16 amino acids. Per the germline V gene, CDR1 is SGHRS and CDR2 is YFSETQ. The J segment lost 3 bases and the V segment lost 2 bases, leaving 10 bases of the junction unmatched. DNA of the CDR3: TGCGCCAGCAGCTTCCATCGACAGGGTGGGGACTATGGCTACACCTTC. This gives the protein CASSFHRQGGDYGYTF.